The sample holds many counts of the clone carrying this T cell receptor beta chain. Its target is unknown. TCRdb re-analysed the RACE reads in MiXCR, keeping a single row per CDR3 protein. The table has over 55,000 distinct CDR3 sequences, around 10% seen once. This entry belongs to a study of human T cells and chemical hapten exposure. Findings and limits, study-wide: Expanded TCRs created a significantly greater count of big CDR3 similarity clusters than controls did.

The time point is: patch test 3, about 24 weeks after DPC sensitization. Sample treatment: therapeutic diphenylcyclopropenone sensitization with weekly scalp DPC. Sequences were derived from whole blood, sampled in connection with sensitization to the hapten diphenylcyclopropenone (DPC). This clonotype originated in a woman between 50 and 59 years old with alopecia areata. Some clones in this sample may be carry-over from other donors' samples.

The CDR3 DNA reads as TGTGCCACGGGGACGGGGCTCATTCAGTACTTC. It is translated as CATGTGLIQYF. The chain carries TRBV2 and TRBJ2-4, with D perhaps being TRBD1 or TRBD2 (5 bases each). The germline gives CDR1 SNHLY, CDR2 FYNNEI. The CDR3 runs 11 residues. The germline V and J ends were trimmed by 10 bases and 9 bases, with 13 bases remaining between them.